Below, 26 T cell receptor beta chains from the same sample are listed, as sequenced in a study of beta chain features in type 1 diabetes. The whole isolated RNA underwent reverse transcription, so sequencing captured expressed TCRB transcripts. Measured with immunoSEQ multiplex PCR; TCRdb has only the in-frame clones, and not every one. The table shows about 240,000 clones, with less than 35% occurring only once. Sample: central memory CD4+ T cells from blood. These receptors all stem from a man aged 25 to 45 in good health.

As to this clone: In the same sample, other DNA sequences code for this CDR3. The chain uses TRBV10-3 and TRBJ2-7, with D possibly matching TRBD2 (5 bases). Germline V gives CDR1 ENHRY, CDR2 SYGVKD. The CDR3 has 13 residues. V lost 2 bases to trimming and J lost 3 bases, with 8 bases between them. In DNA form, the CDR3 reads TGTGCCATCAGTGAGGGACGGGACTACGAGCAGTACTTC. Encoded protein: CAISEGRDYEQYF.

The chain combines TRBV28 with TRBJ2-7; D is unclear. CDR1 is MDHEN and CDR2 is SYDVKM in the germline V gene. Trimming took off 5 bases at V and 2 bases at J, with 13 bases between the two ends. This CDR3 comprises 14 residues. CDR3 in DNA: TGTGCCAGCAGTCCCAACTATGCTGCCTACGAGCAGTACTTC. Protein: CASSPNYAAYEQYF.

The CDR3 is CASSLIGTASTDTQYF. Here the CDR3 DNA reads TGCGCCAGCAGCTTGATTGGTACGGCAAGCACAGATACGCAGTATTTT. The J gene is TRBJ2-3, the V gene TRBV5-1; D not certain. CDR3 length: 16 amino acids. Germline V gene lookup returns CDR1 SGHRS and CDR2 YFSETQ. V was shortened by 1 base and J by 0 bases, with 12 bases between the two germline ends.

The table lists this clone with a few counts. The rearrangement joins TRBV7-2 to TRBJ2-3; 8 bases line up with TRBD2. J was trimmed by 1 base and V by 2 bases; bases with no gene match: 5. The CDR3 is made up of 16 amino acids. The germline V gene encodes CDR1 SGHTA and CDR2 FQGNSA. CDR3 sequence (DNA): TGTGCCAGCAGCTTATTTGGGACTAGTGGCACAGATACGCAGTATTTT. This gives the protein CASSLFGTSGTDTQYF.

This clone occurred a few times. This chain connects TRBV7-9 to TRBJ1-5, with unresolved D. Germline V gene data show CDR1 as SEHNR and CDR2 as FQNEAQ (reference sequence). There are 14 residues in the CDR3. The V end lost 3 bases, the J end lost 6 bases, and 12 bases lay between the germline ends. CDR3 DNA: TGTGCCAGCAGCTTCTCAGGTGGAGGTCAGCCCCAGCATTTT. Translation gives CASSFSGGGQPQHF.

This chain links TRBV18 with TRBJ2-1, with a possible D match to TRBD2 (6 bases). Germline loops: CDR1 KGHSH, CDR2 LQKENI. The CDR3 spans 15 residues. Trimming shortened V by 1 base and J by 7 bases, and 14 bases separated the two germline ends. The CDR3 DNA sequence: TGTGCCAGCTCACCACAGGGACTCAGATTAAATGAGCAGTTCTTC. It translates to CASSPQGLRLNEQFF.

Many counts were recorded for this clone. The chain has TRBV18 and TRBJ2-3; a possible D gene is TRBD2 (6 bases). Germline CDR1 is KGHSH and CDR2 is LQKENI. The CDR3 loop spans 14 amino acids. Trimming cost V 4 bases and J 1 base, with 9 bases left between them. In DNA form, the CDR3 reads TGTGCCAGCTCACGGGCTAGCGGCACAGATACGCAGTATTTT. It codes for CASSRASGTDTQYF.

This clone was found many times. The V and J genes are TRBV27 and TRBJ2-1, with D tentatively TRBD1 or TRBD2 (5 bases each). In germline, CDR1 is MNHEY, CDR2 SMNVEV (reference sequence). V lost 8 bases and J 6 bases, leaving 14 bases between the germline ends. The CDR3 runs 13 residues. The CDR3 DNA follows: TGTGCCAGCTCCGGGGCCCGCCTCAATGAGCAGTTCTTC. Encoded protein: CASSGARLNEQFF.

This clone was detected only a few times. The CDR3 DNA sequence: TGTGCCAGCAGCTATAGACTAGCGGGCATCTACAATGAGCAGTTCTTC. Encoded protein: CASSYRLAGIYNEQFF. The genes are TRBV5-6 and TRBJ2-1, with TRBD2 matching over 10 bases. Trimming took 3 bases from V and 3 from J; bases not matched to a gene: 6. Germline values: CDR1 SGHDT, CDR2 YYEEEE. The CDR3 extends over 16 amino acids.

This clone was detected only a few times. The V gene is TRBV2, the J gene TRBJ2-1; 7 nucleotides align to TRBD1. With V trimmed by 6 bases and J by 8 bases, 10 bases remained unmatched. Germline V gene sequence: CDR1 SNHLY, CDR2 FYNNEI. The CDR3 contains 14 residues. The CDR3 protein is CASRSGNRGHEQFF. The CDR3 region has the DNA TGTGCCAGCAGGTCCGGAAACAGGGGCCATGAGCAGTTCTTC.

The chain links TRBV7-2 to TRBJ2-7; TRBD1 might be the D (6 bases). V was trimmed by 8 bases and J by 3 bases, leaving 17 bases between them. The CDR3 runs 14 residues. CDR1 SGHTA and CDR2 FQGNSA come from the germline V gene. DNA for the CDR3: TGTGCCAGCCATGACCCTACAGGGAACTACGAGCAGTACTTC. Amino acids: CASHDPTGNYEQYF.

V is TRBV6-5 and J is TRBJ2-5, with D possibly matching TRBD2 (6 bases). Deletions cut 5 bases from V and 4 bases from J, with 17 bases between. Germline V lookup: CDR1 MNHEY, CDR2 SVGAGI. The CDR3 is made up of 15 amino acids. The CDR3 here is CASSASPGTLETQYF. The CDR3 DNA sequence: TGTGCCAGCAGTGCTTCCCCGGGGACTCTAGAGACCCAGTACTTC.

The rearrangement uses TRBV7-2 and TRBJ2-5, with TRBD2 matching over 11 bases. The V and J ends lost 4 bases and 2 bases, in that order; junction bases with no gene match: 6. The CDR3 covers 16 residues. Germline V gene sequence: CDR1 SGHTA, CDR2 FQGNSA. CDR3 coding DNA: TGTGCCAGCAGCTCGCTAGCGGGGGGCGGACAAGAGACCCAGTACTTC. It yields the protein CASSSLAGGGQETQYF. Variable domain in full (rest from reference TRBV7-2 and TRBJ2-5): GAGVSQSPSNKVTEKGKDVELRCDPISGHTALYWYRQSLGQGLEFLIYFQGNSAPDKSGLPSDRFSAERTGGSVSTLTIQRTQQEDSAVYLCASSSLAGGGQETQYFGPGTRLLVL.

The CDR3 sequence is CAHRGRLNTEAFF. In DNA form, the CDR3 reads TGTGCCCATCGAGGCCGTTTGAACACTGAAGCTTTCTTT. The chain couples TRBV6-6 to TRBJ1-1; no firm D call. Germline CDR1 reads MNHNY; CDR2 reads SVGAGI (reference sequence). CDR3 size: 13 residues. V shed 11 bases and J shed 0 bases, with 13 bases lying between them.

This clone has a handful of counts. V gene TRBV29-1 combines with J gene TRBJ2-5; D might be TRBD1 (6 bases). Germline V gene data show CDR1 as SQVTM and CDR2 as ANQGSEA. The V and J ends lost 4 bases and 4 bases respectively, with 19 bases between them. This CDR3 comprises 15 residues. The CDR3 bases are TGCAGCGTTGGAGGGGCACAGGGATTTGGAGAGACCCAGTACTTC. This translates into CSVGGAQGFGETQYF.

The rearrangement links TRBV28 to TRBJ2-3, with D unresolved. CDR1 is MDHEN, CDR2 SYDVKM, per germline. This CDR3 has 16 amino acids. Trimming removed 6 bases at V and 0 bases at J, with 16 bases between. As DNA, the CDR3 is TGTGCCAGCAGGCAGAACAGATCACCTAGCACAGATACGCAGTATTTT. Its protein is CASRQNRSPSTDTQYF.

There are a few counts of this clone. This chain joins TRBV10-3 and TRBJ2-1; maybe TRBD1 (6 bases). Germline assignment: CDR1 ENHRY and CDR2 SYGVKD. With 7 bases removed from V and 0 bases from J, the gap between germline ends came to 16 bases. CDR3 length: 16 amino acids. The CDR3 sequence: CAIKGTGPNSYNEQFF. The CDR3 DNA follows: TGTGCCATCAAGGGAACAGGGCCTAACTCCTACAATGAGCAGTTCTTC.

In this sample, this clone turned up a few times. This chain uses TRBV27 with TRBJ1-5; possible D gene TRBD1, 6 bases. The CDR3 has 13 amino acids. Trimming left V 7 bases short and J 2 bases short, with 9 bases between. Germline lookup yields CDR1 MNHEY and CDR2 SMNVEV (reference sequence). The CDR3 reads CASKGGGNQPQHF. CDR3 sequence (DNA): TGTGCCAGCAAGGGGGGTGGCAATCAGCCCCAGCATTTT.

In its sample, this clone was seen a few times. The chain couples TRBV2 to TRBJ2-1, with D possibly matching TRBD1 (5 bases). Germline CDR1 is SNHLY and CDR2 is FYNNEI. The ends were cut back, 2 bases at V and 0 bases at J, with 8 bases in the middle. This CDR3 is built from 15 residues. The DNA for the CDR3 is TGTGCCAGCAGTGAAAAGGGGTCCTCCTACAATGAGCAGTTCTTC. The encoded protein is CASSEKGSSYNEQFF.

This clone was counted between two and nine times. The chain carries TRBV7-2 and TRBJ2-1; D gene unclear. V was pared by 4 bases and J by 12 bases, with 13 bases between. The CDR3 sequence is 12 residues long. The germline V gene encodes CDR1 SGHTA and CDR2 FQGNSA. CDR3 region: CASSSYLLGQFF. DNA for the CDR3: TGTGCCAGCAGCTCATACCTCCTGGGGCAGTTCTTC.

V gene TRBV15 combines with J gene TRBJ2-3, with 10 bases aligning to TRBD2. Looked up from germline, CDR1 is LNHNV and CDR2 is YYDKDF (reference sequence). The CDR3 is 16 amino acids. Trimming took 0 bases from V and 3 from J; bases not matched to a gene: 3. The CDR3 region has the DNA TGTGCCACCAGCAGAGAGGTAGCGGGGGGTACAGATACGCAGTATTTT. It is translated as CATSREVAGGTDTQYF.

V gene TRBV7-9 combines with J gene TRBJ1-1, with D unclear. V was clipped by 0 bases and J by 1 base, with 3 bases between them. The CDR3 loop spans 13 amino acids. CDR1 SEHNR and CDR2 FQNEAQ come from the germline V gene (reference sequence). CDR3 residues: CASSLAENTEAFF. CDR3 DNA: TGTGCCAGCAGCTTAGCAGAGAACACTGAAGCTTTCTTT.

The J gene is TRBJ2-3, the V gene TRBV29-1; possibly TRBD2 for D (5 bases). V lost 4 bases, J lost 0 bases, and 8 bases lay in between. Germline V gene sequence: CDR1 SQVTM, CDR2 ANQGSEA. CDR3 length equals 13 residues. CDR3 DNA sequence: TGCAGCGTTGCCAGACTAAGCACAGATACGCAGTATTTT. As protein: CSVARLSTDTQYF.

This clone was seen a few times. The V and J genes are TRBV29-1 and TRBJ2-7; 9 nucleotides match TRBD1. CDR1 and CDR2 from the germline V gene are SQVTM and ANQGSEA. This CDR3 spans 13 amino acids. V dropped 5 bases and J dropped 4; count of bases not matched to a gene: 6. In DNA form, the CDR3 reads TGCAGCGTTCGGGGACAGGGAGGTTACGAGCAGTACTTC. Protein: CSVRGQGGYEQYF.

This clone was picked up a small number of times. The genes are TRBV11-3 and TRBJ2-6, with D tentatively TRBD2 (6 bases). The V end was cut by 5 bases, the J end by 2 bases, with 19 bases between. Per the germline V gene, CDR1 is SGHNT and CDR2 is YENEEA. The CDR3 sequence is 18 residues long. CDR3 sequence reads: CASSPGEARGTGANVLTF. For the CDR3, the DNA is TGTGCCAGCAGCCCGGGGGAGGCCCGAGGGACTGGGGCCAACGTCCTGACTTTC.

This chain links TRBV30 with TRBJ2-5, with D possibly called TRBD1 or TRBD2 (6 bases each). The germline gives CDR1 GTSNPN, CDR2 SVGIG (reference sequence). V lost 7 bases and J 5 bases, leaving 17 bases between the germline ends. The CDR3 loop spans 13 amino acids. The CDR3 DNA is TGTGCCTCACGACGGGGGCCTCAGGAGACCCAGTACTTC. Its protein is CASRRGPQETQYF. Full variable domain (remainder filled in from reference TRBV30 and TRBJ2-5): SQTIHQWPATLVQPVGSPLSLECTVEGTSNPNLYWYRQAAGRGLQLLFYSVGIGQISSEVPQNLSASRPQDRQFILSSKKLLLSDSGFYLCASRRGPQETQYFGPGTRLLVL.